A selection of T cell receptor beta chains follows, all from one sample in a study of T cell responses to AZD1222 COVID-19 vaccine. TCRdb's table, derived via immunoSEQ multiplex PCR, lists solely in-frame clones and lacks some. This sample yields 100,000 to 150,000 clones, of which 85% are seen a single time; 7.9% belongs to the top ten. Specimen: peripheral blood, collected 28 days after the second dose of the MenACWY control vaccine. The receptors here all came from an adult who received the MenACWY meningococcal vaccine as a control. Both conserved end residues are part of each CDR3.

v_call	cdr3_aa
TRBV7-8	CASSLVRLAVTDTQYF
TRBV11-2	CASSLDQEGSGYGYTF
TRBV7-2	CASSIQGTSRSYEQYF
TRBV5-4	CASSSGGRQETQYF
TRBV7-3	CASSRTGNNEQFF
TRBV5-4	CASSRTSGGSYNEQFF
TRBV5-4	CASSSRQVLDYGYTF
TRBV19	CASSMTGSSTDTQYF
TRBV6-5	CASRTYGNTIYF
TRBV10-3	CAIRLDENEKLFF
TRBV7-2	CASSLVGREYGYTF
TRBV10-3	CAISGNGTGEGGNQPQHF
TRBV7-9	CASSLEARAKGNTEAFF
TRBV20-1	CSASTGANTEAFF
TRBV5-4	CASKGAGGAADTQYF